This T cell receptor beta chain was sequenced in a study of T cells after posttransplantation cyclophosphamide. Using immunoSEQ multiplex PCR, the repertoire was profiled, and TCRdb retains in-frame clones only, with some absent. The table shows about 3,100 clones, with about 83% occurring only once. The CDR3 covers 17 residues. In germline, CDR1 is LGHNA, CDR2 YNFKEQ. The V call is TRBV4-2, the J call TRBJ2-5; TRBD2 is a possible D gene (5 bases). TRBJ2-7 matches the DNA end more closely, so the J call is doubtful. Specimen: CD8+ T cells sorted from PBMCs. The TCR was taken from a woman between 50 and 59 years old in good health and a related stem cell transplant donor. The CDR3 loop reads CASSQEGSSWRSYEQYF. The CDR3 bases are TGTGCCAGCAGCCAAGAAGGGTCGTCTTGGAGGTCCTACGAGCAGTACTTC.